In this sample, the clone carrying this T cell receptor beta chain turned up many times. Its antigen is as yet unknown. The source of the sample is a study of T cells in Graves' hyperthyroidism and ophthalmopathy. Overall study results and limits: Among thyroid clonotypes expanded above 0.001, most also appeared in blood.

Uncontrolled infection, other autoimmune disease, pregnancy or lactation barred patients from enrollment. Diagnoses were made from clinical symptoms, serum measures (thyroxine and TRAb), thyroid ultrasound and orbital computed tomography. First hyperthyroidism diagnosis is when the blood sample was obtained, before any ophthalmopathy symptoms. Template material for amplifying TCR beta CDR3 regions consisted of RNA transcripts. Researchers ran a first-round RT-PCR on the TCR CDR3 using the HTBI primer set. TCRdb reprocessed the multiplex PCR reads via MiXCR and lists one record per CDR3 protein. The data show some 370,000 distinct CDR3 sequences, approximately 18% seen once. CDR3 length: 15 amino acids. CDR1 is SEHNR and CDR2 is FQNEAQ in the germline V gene (reference sequence). Between the trimmed V and J ends, which lost 3 bases and 0 bases, there was a span of 10 bases.

The source of this sequence is a woman between 25 and 40 years old with Graves' hyperthyroidism that later progressed to Graves' ophthalmopathy. The material sequenced was blood. The J gene is TRBJ2-3, the V gene TRBV7-9; unclear D gene. The CDR3 nucleotides are TGTGCCAGCAGCTTCCGGCGGTCTAGCACAGATACGCAGTATTTT. This encodes CASSFRRSSTDTQYF.